One sample yielded the 31 T cell receptor beta chains listed below, sequenced in a study of post-analysis software for immune sequencing data. Their target antigens are unknown. cDNA libraries of TCR beta carried unique molecular identifiers. One entry per CDR3 protein results from TCRdb running MiXCR on the PCR reads. The data show roughly 600,000 distinct CDR3 sequences, roughly 46% seen once. Whole-study results and caveats: Compared with controls, patients had more of about 5 TRBV segments, including TRBV5-6, TRBV5-1 and TRBV20-1.

What was sequenced was blood. The receptors were gathered from a girl aged 10 to 17 with multiple sclerosis.

This chain links TRBV5-1 with TRBJ2-1; 8 positions agree with TRBD2. The V gene's germline CDR1 is SGHRS and CDR2 YFSETQ. This CDR3 is 14 amino acids long. V was pared by 3 bases and J by 11 bases, with 10 bases of the junction left unmatched. CDR3 coding DNA: TGCGCCAGCAGCTCCCGGGAGTCGGGGGGGCAGCAGTTCTTC. The encoded protein is CASSSRESGGQQFF.

The chain uses TRBV11-2 and TRBJ1-2; the D is unclear. CDR3 length: 15 amino acids. Germline CDR1 and CDR2: SGHAT and FQNNGV. V was clipped by 4 bases and J by 3 bases, with 15 bases between them. The CDR3 reads CASSSLKDGDYGYTF. The CDR3 DNA follows: TGTGCCAGCAGCTCCCTAAAAGACGGGGACTATGGCTACACCTTC.

The V gene is TRBV7-2, the J gene TRBJ1-2; 9 bases match TRBD1. V shed 4 bases and J 7 bases; nucleotides not matched to a gene: 7. The CDR3 is made up of 14 amino acids. CDR1 SGHTA and CDR2 FQGNSA come from the germline V gene. Here the CDR3 DNA reads TGTGCCAGCAGCTCAACAGGGGGCTACAGTGGCTACACCTTC. Translating gives CASSSTGGYSGYTF.

The chain couples TRBV20-1 to TRBJ1-1; D ambiguous. The CDR3 runs 14 residues. V was cut by 5 bases and J by 5 bases, with 18 bases left in between. Germline CDR1 and CDR2: DFQATT and SNEGSKA (reference sequence). Written as DNA, the CDR3 is TGCAGTGCTGAGAACGGAGGGAGAAGGACTGAAGCTTTCTTT. This gives the protein CSAENGGRRTEAFF.

This clonotype was found a few times. The V and J genes are TRBV10-3 and TRBJ2-4; D unresolved. Between the trimmed V and J ends, which lost 3 bases and 0 bases, there was a span of 9 bases. From germline, CDR1 is ENHRY and CDR2 SYGVKD. This CDR3 comprises 15 residues. CDR3 sequence (DNA): TGTGCCATCAGTGACGCCAGACTAGCCAAAAACATTCAGTACTTC. Amino acid sequence: CAISDARLAKNIQYF.

This clonotype appeared a few times. The chain employs TRBV20-1 and TRBJ2-1; D possibly corresponds to TRBD1 (5 bases). Germline CDR1 is DFQATT and CDR2 is SNEGSKA (reference sequence). V dropped 6 bases and J dropped 6 bases, with 18 bases sitting between them. CDR3 length: 14 amino acids. In DNA, the CDR3 is TGCAGTGCCCCTGACAGCGCCCCCCTCAATGAGCAGTTCTTC. Translation gives CSAPDSAPLNEQFF.

This clonotype occurred a few times. The chain couples TRBV10-3 to TRBJ2-5; possibly TRBD1 for D (5 bases). Germline V CDR1 and CDR2: ENHRY, SYGVKD. Trimming took off 3 bases at V and 0 bases at J, with 14 bases between the two ends. The CDR3 runs to 16 residues. The CDR3 is CAISDDSWWDQETQYF. In DNA form, the CDR3 reads TGTGCCATCAGTGATGACAGCTGGTGGGACCAAGAGACCCAGTACTTC.

This clonotype has just a few counts. The chain is built from TRBV29-1 and TRBJ2-3; 7 bases map to TRBD1. CDR3 length: 16 residues. Looked up from germline, CDR1 is SQVTM and CDR2 is ANQGSEA. The V and J ends lost 3 bases and 2 bases, in that order; junction bases with no gene match: 11. CDR3 protein: CSVESPDRAHTDTQYF. CDR3 DNA sequence: TGCAGCGTTGAGAGCCCCGACAGGGCCCACACAGATACGCAGTATTTT.

The chain recombines TRBV12-3 or TRBV12-4 with TRBJ1-2; D perhaps matches TRBD1 (6 bases). CDR3 length: 14 residues. The ends were cut back, 8 bases at V and 2 bases at J, with 15 bases in the middle. The CDR3 region has the DNA TGTGCCAGCCGGACAGACCCCAAGAACTATGGCTACACCTTC. Its protein product is CASRTDPKNYGYTF.

The genes are TRBV5-6 and TRBJ2-1; D may correspond to TRBD1 or TRBD2 (5 bases each). Germline V gene lookup returns CDR1 SGHDT and CDR2 YYEEEE. Trimming took off 1 base at V and 2 bases at J, with 7 bases between the two ends. This CDR3 spans 14 amino acids. The chain's CDR3 is CASSLWDPYNEQFF. CDR3 bases: TGTGCCAGCAGCTTGTGGGACCCCTACAATGAGCAGTTCTTC. The variable domain in full, with the rest retrieved from reference TRBV5-6 and TRBJ2-1, is DAGVTQSPTHLIKTRGQQVTLRCSPKSGHDTVSWYQQALGQGPQFIFQYYEEEERQRGNFPDRFSGHQFPNYSSELNVNALLLGDSALYLCASSLWDPYNEQFFGPGTRLTVL.

Only a few counts were recorded for this clonotype. V and J are TRBV10-3 and TRBJ2-5, with D unresolved. Gene TRBJ2-3 matches the end of the DNA better, so the J call may be wrong. The CDR3 contains 12 residues. Germline V gene sequence: CDR1 ENHRY, CDR2 SYGVKD. The CDR3 coding sequence is TGTGCCATCAGTGAGTCTCAACTGACCCAGTATTTT. Protein: CAISESQLTQYF.

The CDR3 reads CASSPRGLAGPFQETQYF. The CDR3 DNA is TGTGCCAGCAGCCCGAGAGGACTAGCGGGGCCCTTCCAAGAGACCCAGTACTTC. The rearrangement uses TRBV7-9 and TRBJ2-5, with 12 bases aligning to TRBD2. Per germline, CDR1 SEHNR and CDR2 FQNEAQ (reference sequence). The CDR3 has 18 residues. With 5 bases clipped from V and 1 base from J, the junction kept 11 bases outside the gene matches. Based on the CDR3 plus reference TRBV7-9 and TRBJ2-5, the full variable domain is DTGVSQNPRHKITKRGQNVTFRCDPISEHNRLYWYRQTLGQGPEFLTYFQNEAQLEKSRLLSDRFSAERPKGSFSTLEIQRTEQGDSAMYLCASSPRGLAGPFQETQYFGPGTRLLVL.

The rearrangement uses TRBV5-1 and TRBJ2-5; D possibly corresponds to TRBD1 (6 bases). Gene TRBJ2-7 matches the end of the DNA better, so the J call may be wrong. The CDR3 has 14 amino acids. The V gene's germline CDR1 is SGHRS and CDR2 YFSETQ. CDR3 in DNA: TGCGCCAGCAGCAGACGGGACACCACCTACGAGCAGTACTTC. This translates into CASSRRDTTYEQYF.

The chain links TRBV5-1 to TRBJ2-5; 9 bases map to TRBD2. The CDR3 is 15 amino acids. The J segment lost 2 bases and the V segment lost 0 bases, leaving 2 bases of the junction unmatched. The V gene's germline CDR1 is SGHRS and CDR2 YFSETQ. The CDR3 reads CASSLDSGGQETQYF. As DNA, the CDR3 is TGCGCCAGCAGCTTGGATAGCGGGGGTCAAGAGACCCAGTACTTC.

The chain links TRBV6-5 to TRBJ1-6; no clear D gene. Trimming took 0 bases from V and 4 from J, leaving 13 bases between them. The CDR3 consists of 17 residues. Germline V gene data show CDR1 as MNHEY and CDR2 as SVGAGI. CDR3 nucleotides: TGTGCCAGCAGTTACTCGAGGGCAGAGAAATATAATTCACCCCTCCACTTT. It translates to CASSYSRAEKYNSPLHF.

This chain links TRBV7-2 with TRBJ2-5, with 8 bases fitting TRBD1. The CDR3 is 14 amino acids. V lost 9 bases and J lost 6; bases outside the gene matches: 12. The germline CDR1 and CDR2 sequences are SGHTA and FQGNSA. The CDR3 DNA reads as TGTGCCAGTACGGGGCAGGGGGCAAGGAAGACCCAGTACTTC. Its protein product is CASTGQGARKTQYF.

This clonotype was observed once. One end of the junction does not line up with germline, which may come from a read error. V and J are TRBV4-1 and TRBJ2-7; D may be TRBD1 or TRBD2 (5 bases each). The CDR3 runs 13 residues. Germline V CDR1 and CDR2: MGHRA, YSYEKL. This CDR3 is CAGRLGTEAEQYF. The DNA for the CDR3 is TGCGCCGGCAGACTTGGGACGGAGGCGGAGCAGTACTTC.

This chain links TRBV28 with TRBJ2-1, with D perhaps matching TRBD2 (6 bases). Germline V gene lookup returns CDR1 MDHEN and CDR2 SYDVKM. Trimming took 7 bases from V and 0 from J, leaving 16 bases between them. The CDR3 is 16 amino acids. The CDR3 is CASNLAGTSSYNEQFF. The CDR3 DNA is TGTGCCAGCAATCTCGCGGGGACGAGCTCCTACAATGAGCAGTTCTTC.

The chain uses TRBV4-1 and TRBJ2-7, with D possibly being TRBD2 (6 bases). CDR1 and CDR2 (germline): MGHRA, YSYEKL. With 0 bases removed from V and 3 bases from J, the gap between germline ends came to 12 bases. The CDR3 runs 15 residues. This chain's CDR3 is CASSQDRTGVYEQYF. DNA of the CDR3: TGCGCCAGCAGCCAAGATCGTACGGGGGTCTACGAGCAGTACTTC.

The chain combines TRBV24-1 with TRBJ2-7; 9 bases align to TRBD2. This CDR3 spans 15 amino acids. Per germline, CDR1 KGHDR and CDR2 SFDVKD. After removal of 7 bases from V and 2 bases from J, the junction contained 8 bases not matched to a gene. The DNA of the CDR3 is TGTGCCACCAGATCTGGGACTAGCCTTACCTACGAGCAGTACTTC. This gives the protein CATRSGTSLTYEQYF.

This chain connects TRBV2 to TRBJ1-2, with 8 bases identical to TRBD1. V shed 6 bases and J 4 bases; nucleotides not matched to a gene: 10. The CDR3 loop spans 15 amino acids. In germline, CDR1 is SNHLY, CDR2 FYNNEI. The CDR3 sequence is CASSPGTGQSYGYTF. CDR3 in DNA: TGTGCCAGCAGCCCCGGGACAGGACAGTCCTATGGCTACACCTTC.

Only one count was recorded for this clonotype. The rearrangement uses TRBV20-1 and TRBJ2-7; a possible D gene is TRBD2 (6 bases). Gene TRBJ2-5 matches the end of the DNA better, so the J call may be wrong. This CDR3 has 11 residues. The germline V gene has CDR1 DFQATT and CDR2 SNEGSKA (reference sequence). In nucleotides, the CDR3 is TGCAGTGCCTCTAGCGTGGAGACCCAGTACTTC. As protein: CSASSVETQYF.

The V call is TRBV5-1, the J call TRBJ2-1; TRBD1 aligns across 7 bases. Losses at the gene ends were 5 bases for V and 7 bases for J; bases not matched to a gene: 9. The CDR3 runs 14 residues. Germline CDR1 and CDR2: SGHRS and YFSETQ. The chain's CDR3 is CASRALGQLNEQFF. DNA for the CDR3: TGCGCCAGCAGAGCTCTGGGACAGCTAAATGAGCAGTTCTTC. The entire variable domain, with the rest obtained from reference TRBV5-1 and TRBJ2-1, is as follows: KAGVTQTPRYLIKTRGQQVTLSCSPISGHRSVSWYQQTPGQGLQFLFEYFSETQRNKGNFPGRFSGRQFSNSRSEMNVSTLELGDSALYLCASRALGQLNEQFFGPGTRLTVL.

This clonotype was detected a few times. The gene calls are TRBV13 and TRBJ2-1; TRBD2 matches at 8 bases. Trimming removed 2 bases from V and 8 bases from J; junction bases left unmatched: 8. The CDR3 has 15 amino acids. Germline loops: CDR1 PRHDT, CDR2 FYEKMQ (reference sequence). CDR3 sequence: CASSLLAGGSDEQFF. CDR3 in DNA: TGTGCCAGCAGCTTACTGGCGGGAGGATCGGATGAGCAGTTCTTC.

For this clonotype: One junction end does not reproduce the germline sequence, and a read error may be involved. The chain joins TRBV29-1 to TRBJ1-1, with D unresolved. CDR1 and CDR2 from the germline V gene are SQVTM and ANQGSEA. This CDR3 has 15 residues. CDR3 sequence: CSVGFKYRSNTEVFF. CDR3 coding DNA: TGCAGCGTTGGATTTAAGTACAGATCGAACACTGAAGTTTTCTTT.

The genes are TRBV29-1 and TRBJ2-7; possible D gene TRBD2, 6 bases. The CDR3 totals 13 residues. Germline V lookup: CDR1 SQVTM, CDR2 ANQGSEA. V was pared by 3 bases and J by 1 base, with 10 bases between. CDR3: CSVERLDSYEQYF. The CDR3 DNA reads as TGCAGCGTTGAGAGACTAGATTCCTACGAGCAGTACTTC.

The chain joins TRBV7-9 to TRBJ2-3; D could derive from TRBD1 or TRBD2 (5 bases each). V lost 5 bases and J 0 bases, leaving 15 bases between the germline ends. Germline V gene data show CDR1 as SEHNR and CDR2 as FQNEAQ (reference sequence). The CDR3 extends over 16 amino acids. The CDR3 bases are TGTGCCAGCAGCCCTAGAGAGGGGACCAGCACAGATACGCAGTATTTT. Encoded protein: CASSPREGTSTDTQYF. The full variable domain, its missing parts supplied by reference TRBV7-9 and TRBJ2-3, is DTGVSQNPRHKITKRGQNVTFRCDPISEHNRLYWYRQTLGQGPEFLTYFQNEAQLEKSRLLSDRFSAERPKGSFSTLEIQRTEQGDSAMYLCASSPREGTSTDTQYFGPGTRLTVL.

The chain uses TRBV14 and TRBJ1-2; 8 bases are shared with TRBD1. V lost 1 base, J lost 0 bases, and 1 base stayed unmatched. This CDR3 contains 15 residues. Germline-derived CDR1 and CDR2 are SGHDN and FVKESK. The CDR3 protein is CASSQVQGANYGYTF. CDR3 DNA sequence: TGTGCCAGCAGCCAAGTACAGGGGGCTAACTATGGCTACACCTTC.

The chain couples TRBV29-1 to TRBJ2-1; TRBD1 agrees at 7 bases. The CDR3 is 13 amino acids. V lost 4 bases, J lost 13 bases, and 13 bases stayed unmatched. CDR1 and CDR2 from the germline V gene are SQVTM and ANQGSEA. The CDR3 spells CSVGVDRTLPQFF. CDR3 DNA: TGCAGCGTTGGAGTGGACAGGACCCTTCCCCAGTTCTTC.

The gene calls are TRBV7-9 and TRBJ1-2; a possible D gene is TRBD1 (5 bases). CDR1 and CDR2 (germline): SEHNR, FQNEAQ (reference sequence). The CDR3 loop spans 13 amino acids. V lost 1 base and J 6 bases, leaving 9 bases between the germline ends. The CDR3 DNA reads TGTGCCAGCAGCTTAGGGGGCTGGGATGGCTACACCTTC. Translation: CASSLGGWDGYTF.

The chain recombines TRBV5-1 with TRBJ2-1; 9 bases map to TRBD1. Trimming removed 4 bases from V and 9 bases from J; junction bases left unmatched: 17. This CDR3 is 17 amino acids long. Germline V gene sequence: CDR1 SGHRS, CDR2 YFSETQ. The CDR3 bases are TGCGCCAGCAGCACCTGGACAGGGGAAGGCCCCTATGGTGAGCAGTTCTTC. Translation: CASSTWTGEGPYGEQFF.